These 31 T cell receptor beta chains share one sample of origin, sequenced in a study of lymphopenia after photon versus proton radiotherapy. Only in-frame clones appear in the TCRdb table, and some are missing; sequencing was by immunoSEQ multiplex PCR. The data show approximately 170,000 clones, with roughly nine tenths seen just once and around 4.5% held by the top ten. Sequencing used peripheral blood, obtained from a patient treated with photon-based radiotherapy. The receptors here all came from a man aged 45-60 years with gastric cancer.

The CDR3 DNA follows: TGCGCCAGCCGAGGGCCTAGCGGGTCCCGTAGGTACAATGAGCAGTTCTTC. As protein: CASRGPSGSRRYNEQFF. This chain joins TRBV5-1 and TRBJ2-1, with 8 nucleotides matching TRBD2. The CDR3 consists of 17 residues. Trimming removed 7 bases from V and 4 bases from J; junction bases left unmatched: 16. CDR1 is SGHRS and CDR2 is YFSETQ in the germline V gene.

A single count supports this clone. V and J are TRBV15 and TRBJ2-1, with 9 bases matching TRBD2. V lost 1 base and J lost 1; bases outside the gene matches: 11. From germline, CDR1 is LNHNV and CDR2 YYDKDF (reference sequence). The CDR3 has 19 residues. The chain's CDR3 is CATSRAGGLSGRSYNEQFF. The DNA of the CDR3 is TGTGCCACCAGCAGAGCCGGCGGCCTTAGCGGGAGATCCTACAATGAGCAGTTCTTC.

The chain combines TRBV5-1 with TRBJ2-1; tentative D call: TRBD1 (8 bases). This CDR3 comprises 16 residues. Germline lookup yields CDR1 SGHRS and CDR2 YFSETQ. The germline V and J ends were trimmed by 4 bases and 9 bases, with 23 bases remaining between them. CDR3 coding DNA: TGCGCCAGCAGCCAGGGGGCACTAGCTAGCGGAGCTGAGCAGTTCTTC. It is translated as CASSQGALASGAEQFF.

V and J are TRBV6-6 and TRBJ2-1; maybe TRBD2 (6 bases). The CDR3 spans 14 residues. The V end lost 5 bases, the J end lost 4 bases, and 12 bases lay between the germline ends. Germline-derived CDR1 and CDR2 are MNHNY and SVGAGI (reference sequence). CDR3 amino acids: CASSPVADYNEQFF. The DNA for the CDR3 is TGTGCCAGCAGTCCAGTAGCGGATTACAATGAGCAGTTCTTC.

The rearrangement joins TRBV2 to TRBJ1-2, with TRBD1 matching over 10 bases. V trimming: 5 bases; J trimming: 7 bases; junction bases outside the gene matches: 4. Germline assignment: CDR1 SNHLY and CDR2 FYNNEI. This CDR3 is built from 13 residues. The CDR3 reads CASSPGTGVGYTF. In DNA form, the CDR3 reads TGTGCCAGCAGTCCCGGGACAGGGGTTGGCTACACCTTC.

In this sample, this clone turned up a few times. In nucleotides, the CDR3 is TGTGCCAGCAGTGCGACATTTGGACAGGAGAACTACGAGCAGTACTTC. Translated, it gives CASSATFGQENYEQYF. This sequence joins TRBV25-1 and TRBJ2-7, with TRBD1 matching 7 bases. Germline V gives CDR1 MGHDK, CDR2 SYGVNS. The CDR3 length is 16 residues. V was clipped by 4 bases and J by 3 bases; unmatched bases: 12.

CDR3 residues: CASSEGRSLYEQYF. The DNA of the CDR3 is TGTGCCAGCAGTGAAGGGAGATCTCTCTACGAGCAGTACTTC. This chain connects TRBV6-1 to TRBJ2-7; D gene unclear. Trimming cost V 1 base and J 3 bases, with 10 bases left between them. The CDR3 loop spans 14 amino acids. The germline gives CDR1 MNHNS, CDR2 SASEGT.

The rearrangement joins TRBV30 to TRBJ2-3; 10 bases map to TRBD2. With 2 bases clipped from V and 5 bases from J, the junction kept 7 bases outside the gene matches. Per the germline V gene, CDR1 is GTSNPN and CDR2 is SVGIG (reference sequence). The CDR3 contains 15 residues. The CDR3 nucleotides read TGTGCCTGGAGTTTAAGACTAGCGGGTGGAGATACGCAGTATTTT. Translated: CAWSLRLAGGDTQYF. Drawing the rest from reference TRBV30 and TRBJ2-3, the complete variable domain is SQTIHQWPATLVQPVGSPLSLECTVEGTSNPNLYWYRQAAGRGLQLLFYSVGIGQISSEVPQNLSASRPQDRQFILSSKKLLLSDSGFYLCAWSLRLAGGDTQYFGPGTRLTVL.

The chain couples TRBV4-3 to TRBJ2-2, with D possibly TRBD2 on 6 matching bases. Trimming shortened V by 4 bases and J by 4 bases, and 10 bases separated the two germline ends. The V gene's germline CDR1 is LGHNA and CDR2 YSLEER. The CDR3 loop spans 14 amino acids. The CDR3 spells CASSPSGVTGELFF. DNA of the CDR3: TGCGCCAGCAGCCCATCGGGAGTCACCGGGGAGCTGTTTTTT.

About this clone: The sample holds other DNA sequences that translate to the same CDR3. In DNA, the CDR3 is TGTGCCAGCAGCGCAACAGGTGCAACTAATGAAAAACTGTTTTTT. This codes for CASSATGATNEKLFF. The gene calls are TRBV2 and TRBJ1-4; TRBD1 is a possible D gene (5 bases). The CDR3 extends over 15 amino acids. CDR1 is SNHLY and CDR2 is FYNNEI in the germline V gene. The V gene lost 6 bases and the J gene lost 0 bases, with 11 bases spanning the gap.

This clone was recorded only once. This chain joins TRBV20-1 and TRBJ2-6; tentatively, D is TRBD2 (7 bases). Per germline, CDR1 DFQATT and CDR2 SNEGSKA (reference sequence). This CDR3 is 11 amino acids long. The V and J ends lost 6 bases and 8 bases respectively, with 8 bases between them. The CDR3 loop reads CSAGGPNVLTF. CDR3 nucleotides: TGCAGTGCGGGGGGGCCCAACGTCCTGACTTTC.

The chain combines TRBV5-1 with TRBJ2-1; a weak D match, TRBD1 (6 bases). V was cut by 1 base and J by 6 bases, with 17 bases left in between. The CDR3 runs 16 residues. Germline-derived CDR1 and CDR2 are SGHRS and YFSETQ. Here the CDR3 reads CASSLRSGVRINEQFF. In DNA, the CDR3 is TGCGCCAGCAGCTTGAGGTCAGGGGTACGAATCAATGAGCAGTTCTTC.

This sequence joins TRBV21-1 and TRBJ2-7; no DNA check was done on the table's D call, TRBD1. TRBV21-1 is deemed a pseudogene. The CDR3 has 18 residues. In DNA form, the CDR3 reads TGTGCCAGCAGCAAAGACCCCAACCTGGACAGGTCTCCCTACGAGCAGTACTTC. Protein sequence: CASSKDPNLDRSPYEQYF.

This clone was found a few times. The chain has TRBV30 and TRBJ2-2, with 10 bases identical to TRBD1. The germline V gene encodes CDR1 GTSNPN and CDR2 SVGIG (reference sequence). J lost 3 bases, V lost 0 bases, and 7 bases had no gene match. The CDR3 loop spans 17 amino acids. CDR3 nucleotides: TGTGCCTGGAGTGTATCCCGGACAGGGGGATACACCGGGGAGCTGTTTTTT. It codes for CAWSVSRTGGYTGELFF.

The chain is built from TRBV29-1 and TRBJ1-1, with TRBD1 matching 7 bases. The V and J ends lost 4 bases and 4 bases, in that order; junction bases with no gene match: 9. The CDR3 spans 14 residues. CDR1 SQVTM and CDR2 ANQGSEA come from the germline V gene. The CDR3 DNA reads TGCAGCGTTGGAGGAGGGGGCGCCGGCACTGAAGCTTTCTTT. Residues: CSVGGGGAGTEAFF.

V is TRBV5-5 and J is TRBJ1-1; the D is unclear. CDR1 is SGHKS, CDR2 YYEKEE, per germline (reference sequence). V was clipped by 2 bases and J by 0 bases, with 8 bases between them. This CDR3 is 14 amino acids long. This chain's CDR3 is CASSLGRLNTEAFF. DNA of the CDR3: TGTGCCAGCAGCTTAGGACGGCTGAACACTGAAGCTTTCTTT.

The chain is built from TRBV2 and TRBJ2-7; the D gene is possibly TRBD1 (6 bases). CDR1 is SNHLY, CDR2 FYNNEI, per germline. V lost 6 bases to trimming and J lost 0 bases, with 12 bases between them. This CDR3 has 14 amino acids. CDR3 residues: CASRGQTVSYEQYF. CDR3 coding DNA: TGTGCCAGCAGAGGACAGACAGTCTCCTACGAGCAGTACTTC.

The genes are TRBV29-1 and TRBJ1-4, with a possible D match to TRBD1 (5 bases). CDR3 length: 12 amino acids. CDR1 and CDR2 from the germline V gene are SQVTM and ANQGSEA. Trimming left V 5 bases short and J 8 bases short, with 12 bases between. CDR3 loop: CSVKGANEKLFF. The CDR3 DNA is TGCAGCGTTAAAGGGGCGAACGAAAAACTGTTTTTT.

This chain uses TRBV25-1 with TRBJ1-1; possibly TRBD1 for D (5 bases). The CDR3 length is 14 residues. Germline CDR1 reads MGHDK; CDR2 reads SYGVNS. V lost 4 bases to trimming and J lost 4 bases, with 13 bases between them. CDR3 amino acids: CASSVGGVLTEAFF. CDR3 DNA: TGTGCCAGCAGTGTTGGGGGAGTCCTCACTGAAGCTTTCTTT.

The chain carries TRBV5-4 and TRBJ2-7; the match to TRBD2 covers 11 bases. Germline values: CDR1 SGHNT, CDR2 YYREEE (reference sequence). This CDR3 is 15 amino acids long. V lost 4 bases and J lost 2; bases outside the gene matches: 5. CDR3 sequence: CASSPDSGGAYEQYF. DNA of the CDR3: TGTGCCAGCAGCCCAGATAGCGGGGGGGCCTACGAGCAGTACTTC.

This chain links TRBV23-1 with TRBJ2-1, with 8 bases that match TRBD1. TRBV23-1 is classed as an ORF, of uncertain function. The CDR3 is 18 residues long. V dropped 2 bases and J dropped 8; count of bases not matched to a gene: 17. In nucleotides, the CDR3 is TGCGCCAGCAGTCAAAAGGGAACCGGGACAGGCCTTTTCCATGAGCAGTTCTTC. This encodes CASSQKGTGTGLFHEQFF.

The DNA for the CDR3 is TGTGCCAGCTCACCACAGGAACTAGGTTACAATGAGCAGTTCTTC. It yields the protein CASSPQELGYNEQFF. The V gene is TRBV18, the J gene TRBJ2-1, with D perhaps TRBD2 (5 bases). The V gene lost 1 base and the J gene lost 4 bases, with 11 bases spanning the gap. This CDR3 spans 15 amino acids. CDR1 KGHSH and CDR2 LQKENI come from the germline V gene.

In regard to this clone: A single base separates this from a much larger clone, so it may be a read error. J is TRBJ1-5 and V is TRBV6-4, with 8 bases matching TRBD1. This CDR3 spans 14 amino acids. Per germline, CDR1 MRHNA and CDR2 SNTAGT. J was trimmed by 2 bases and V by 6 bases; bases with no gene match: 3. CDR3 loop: CASSSTGGNQPQHF. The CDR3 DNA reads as TGTGCCAGCAGCTCGACAGGGGGCAATCAGCCCCAGCATTTT.

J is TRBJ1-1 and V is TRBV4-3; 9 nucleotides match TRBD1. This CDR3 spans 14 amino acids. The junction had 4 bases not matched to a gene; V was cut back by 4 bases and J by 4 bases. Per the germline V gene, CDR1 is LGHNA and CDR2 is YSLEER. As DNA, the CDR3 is TGCGCCAGCAGCCGAGGACAGGGGTCCACTGAAGCTTTCTTT. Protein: CASSRGQGSTEAFF.

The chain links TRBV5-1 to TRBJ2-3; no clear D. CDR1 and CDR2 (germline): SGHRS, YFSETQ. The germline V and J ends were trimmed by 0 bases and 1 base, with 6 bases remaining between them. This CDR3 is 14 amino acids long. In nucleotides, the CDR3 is TGCGCCAGCAGCTTGGAGGGCCGCACAGATACGCAGTATTTT. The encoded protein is CASSLEGRTDTQYF.

The CDR3: CASRPGLGPNYGYTF. CDR3 bases: TGTGCCAGCAGGCCGGGATTAGGACCTAACTATGGCTACACCTTC. The rearrangement links TRBV9 to TRBJ1-2; D unclear. The V gene's germline CDR1 is SGDLS and CDR2 YYNGEE. Trimming took off 5 bases at V and 0 bases at J, with 14 bases between the two ends. The CDR3 extends over 15 amino acids.

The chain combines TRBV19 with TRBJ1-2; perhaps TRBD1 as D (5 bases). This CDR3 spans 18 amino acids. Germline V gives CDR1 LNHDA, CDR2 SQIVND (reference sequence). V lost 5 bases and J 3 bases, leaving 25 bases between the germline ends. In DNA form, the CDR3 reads TGTGCCAGTAGTGAGTTGGCCCCTACAGCTCAGGGAGACTATGGCTACACCTTC. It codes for CASSELAPTAQGDYGYTF.

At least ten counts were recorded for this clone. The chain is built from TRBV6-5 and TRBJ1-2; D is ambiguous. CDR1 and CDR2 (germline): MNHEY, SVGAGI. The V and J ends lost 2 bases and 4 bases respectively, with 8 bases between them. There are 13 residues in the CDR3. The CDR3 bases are TGTGCCAGCAGTTACGACACGGCCTATGGCTACACCTTC. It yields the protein CASSYDTAYGYTF.

In DNA, the CDR3 is TGTGCCAGCAGCCCAGGACAGGGGGCGCTTGGGGCCTACGAGCAGTACTTC. Translation gives CASSPGQGALGAYEQYF. The chain joins TRBV7-2 to TRBJ2-7, with 11 positions matching TRBD1. Trimming cost V 5 bases and J 2 bases; bases outside gene matches: 11. Germline V gene lookup returns CDR1 SGHTA and CDR2 FQGNSA. This CDR3 contains 17 residues.

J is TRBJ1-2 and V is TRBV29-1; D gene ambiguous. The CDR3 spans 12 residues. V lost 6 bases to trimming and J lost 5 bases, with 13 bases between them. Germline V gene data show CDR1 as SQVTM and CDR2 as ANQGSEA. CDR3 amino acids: CSVALSVYGYTF. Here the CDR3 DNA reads TGCAGCGTCGCTCTTTCAGTGTATGGCTACACCTTC.

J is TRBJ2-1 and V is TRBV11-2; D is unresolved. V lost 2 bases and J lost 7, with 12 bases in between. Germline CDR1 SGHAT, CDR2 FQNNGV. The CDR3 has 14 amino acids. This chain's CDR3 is CASSLRPPRNEQFF. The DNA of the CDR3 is TGTGCCAGCAGCTTACGCCCTCCGAGGAATGAGCAGTTCTTC.